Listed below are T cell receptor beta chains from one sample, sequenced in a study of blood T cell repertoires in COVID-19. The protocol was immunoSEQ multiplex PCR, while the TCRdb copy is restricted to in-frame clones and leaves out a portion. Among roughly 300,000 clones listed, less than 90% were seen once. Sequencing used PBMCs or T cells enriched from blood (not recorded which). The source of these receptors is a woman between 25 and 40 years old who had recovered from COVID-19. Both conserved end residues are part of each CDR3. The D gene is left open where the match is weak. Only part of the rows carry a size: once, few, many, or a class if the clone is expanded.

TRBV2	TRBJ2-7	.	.	TGTGCCAGCAGTGGCAGGACAGAGTTTCCCTACGAGCAGTACTTC	CASSGRTEFPYEQYF
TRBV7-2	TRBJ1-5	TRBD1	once	TGTGCCAGCAGCCCGGACAGGGGAAATCAGCCCCAGCATTTT	CASSPDRGNQPQHF
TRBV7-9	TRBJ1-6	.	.	TGTGCCAGCAGCTGGTCGGGGTCTAATTCACCCCTCCACTTT	CASSWSGSNSPLHF
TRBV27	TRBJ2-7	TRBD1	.	TGTGCCAGCAGGGCTCCGGGACAGGGACTCTACGAGCAGTACTTC	CASRAPGQGLYEQYF
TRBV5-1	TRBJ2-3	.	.	TGCGCCAGCAGCCGGACTGGGACACCGAGCACAGATACGCAGTATTTT	CASSRTGTPSTDTQYF
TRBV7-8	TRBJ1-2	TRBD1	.	TGTGCCAGCAGCGAACAGGGGGGTTGGGATGGCTACACCTTC	CASSEQGGWDGYTF
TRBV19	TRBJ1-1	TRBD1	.	TGTGCCAGTAGTATGACAGGGGTCCCGAACACTGAAGCTTTCTTT	CASSMTGVPNTEAFF
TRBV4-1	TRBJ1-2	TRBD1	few	TGCGCCAGCAGCCAAGAAGTGACAGGGAATCGTGGCTACACCTTC	CASSQEVTGNRGYTF
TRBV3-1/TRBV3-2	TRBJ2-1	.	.	TGTGCCAGCAGCCAAGATCTTGGCGGCGTTTACAATGAGCAGTTCTTC	CASSQDLGGVYNEQFF
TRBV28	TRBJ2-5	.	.	TGTGCCAGCAGTTCTGGACAGCGGGAGACCCAGTACTTC	CASSSGQRETQYF
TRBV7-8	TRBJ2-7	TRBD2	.	TGTGCCAGCACCTCTTTGGTAGCGGGGGGGTTTTCCTCCTACGAGCAGTACTTC	CASTSLVAGGFSSYEQYF
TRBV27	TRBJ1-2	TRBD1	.	TGTGCCAGCAGGTCAGGGGGCGGAAACTATGGCTACACCTTC	CASRSGGGNYGYTF
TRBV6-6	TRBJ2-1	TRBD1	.	TGTGCCAGCAGCCCCAGGGGGCCCTACAATGAGCAGTTCTTC	CASSPRGPYNEQFF
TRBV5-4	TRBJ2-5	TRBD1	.	TGTGCCAGCAGCTTGGACAGGGGGTTACAAGAGACCCAGTACTTC	CASSLDRGLQETQYF
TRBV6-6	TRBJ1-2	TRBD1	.	TGTGCCAGCAGTTACGCGAGGGGGCGGCGGGATGGCTACACCTTC	CASSYARGRRDGYTF
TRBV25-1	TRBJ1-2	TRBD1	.	TGTGCCAGTTCACAGGGGGTCGACTATGGCTACACCTTC	CASSQGVDYGYTF
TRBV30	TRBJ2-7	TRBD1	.	TGTGCCCTTGACAGGGGGCGCTCCCACGAGCAGTACTTC	CALDRGRSHEQYF
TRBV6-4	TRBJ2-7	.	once	TGTGCCAGCAGTCCCGGGGCGGGACAGTTCTACGAGCAGTACTTC	CASSPGAGQFYEQYF
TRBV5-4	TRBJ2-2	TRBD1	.	TGTGCCAGCAGCTTGGACCGGGACAGACAAAACACCGGGGAGCTGTTTTTT	CASSLDRDRQNTGELFF
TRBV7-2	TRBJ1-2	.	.	TGTGCCAGCAGCTTAGCGTATCAGGGGACCCTTAACTATGGCTACACCTTC	CASSLAYQGTLNYGYTF
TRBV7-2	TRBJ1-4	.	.	TGTGCCAGCAGCTTAGTGGCAACAACTAATGAAAAACTGTTTTTT	CASSLVATTNEKLFF
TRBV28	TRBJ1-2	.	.	TGTGCCAGCAGTTTGGTGGGCCGATATGGCTACACCTTC	CASSLVGRYGYTF
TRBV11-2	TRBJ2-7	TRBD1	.	TGTGCCAGCAGCTTGGCCACAGGGGTCCTTACCCCCTACGAGCAGTACTTC	CASSLATGVLTPYEQYF